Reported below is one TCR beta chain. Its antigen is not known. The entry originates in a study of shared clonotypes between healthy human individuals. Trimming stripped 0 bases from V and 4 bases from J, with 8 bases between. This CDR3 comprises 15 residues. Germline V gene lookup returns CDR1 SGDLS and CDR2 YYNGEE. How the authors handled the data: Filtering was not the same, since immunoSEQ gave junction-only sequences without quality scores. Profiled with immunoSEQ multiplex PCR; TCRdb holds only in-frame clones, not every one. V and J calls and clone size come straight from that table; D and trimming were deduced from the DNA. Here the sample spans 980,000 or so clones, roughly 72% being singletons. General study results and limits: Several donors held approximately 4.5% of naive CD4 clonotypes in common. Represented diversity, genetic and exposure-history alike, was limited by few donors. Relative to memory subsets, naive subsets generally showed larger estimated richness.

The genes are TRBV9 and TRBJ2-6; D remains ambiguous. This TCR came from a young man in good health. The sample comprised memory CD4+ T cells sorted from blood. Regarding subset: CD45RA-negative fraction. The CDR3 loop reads CASSVVQAGANVLTF. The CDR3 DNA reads TGTGCCAGCAGCGTAGTCCAGGCCGGGGCCAACGTCCTGACTTTC. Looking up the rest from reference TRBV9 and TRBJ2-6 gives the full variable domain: DSGVTQTPKHLITATGQRVTLRCSPRSGDLSVYWYQQSLDQGLQFLIQYYNGEERAKGNILERFSAQQFPDLHSELNLSSLELGDSALYFCASSVVQAGANVLTFGAGSRLTVL.